Listed below are T cell receptor beta chains from one sample, sequenced in a study of yellow fever vaccine responses in identical twins. One entry per CDR3 protein results from TCRdb running MiXCR on the RT-PCR reads. The table has 5,000 to 6,500 distinct CDR3 sequences, around 86% seen once. The source material was T cells from blood (PBMCs), unsorted or a sorted subset (not recorded which), sampled before or after yellow fever vaccination (not recorded which). These receptor sequences come from a young woman who received the yellow fever vaccine. Both conserved end residues are part of each CDR3. D genes are given only for firm matches. Clone size, where shown, is once, few, many, or a class for clones that have expanded.

V gene: TRBV6-1
D gene: NA
J gene: TRBJ1-5
clone size: NA
CDR3 protein: CASSPPTQPQHF
CDR3 DNA: TGTGCCAGCAGTCCCCCAACTCAGCCCCAGCATTTT

V gene: TRBV28
D gene: NA
J gene: TRBJ1-1
clone size: NA
CDR3 protein: CASSGSGRRDTEAFF
CDR3 DNA: TGTGCCAGCAGTGGATCGGGACGGCGGGACACTGAAGCTTTCTTT

V gene: TRBV20-1
D gene: TRBD2
J gene: TRBJ2-2
clone size: NA
CDR3 protein: CSARAPGLAGGGIGGELFF
CDR3 DNA: TGCAGTGCTAGAGCACCGGGACTAGCGGGAGGAGGGATTGGCGGGGAGCTGTTTTTT

V gene: TRBV28
D gene: TRBD1
J gene: TRBJ1-2
clone size: NA
CDR3 protein: CASTGQVYGYTF
CDR3 DNA: TGTGCCAGTACGGGACAGGTCTATGGCTACACCTTC

V gene: TRBV7-6
D gene: NA
J gene: TRBJ2-1
clone size: NA
CDR3 protein: CASSSGAYNEQFF
CDR3 DNA: TGTGCCAGCAGCTCCGGGGCTTACAATGAGCAGTTCTTC

V gene: TRBV20-1
D gene: NA
J gene: TRBJ2-7
clone size: NA
CDR3 protein: CSARRTGSYEQYF
CDR3 DNA: TGCAGTGCTAGAAGGACCGGCTCCTACGAGCAGTACTTC

V gene: TRBV14
D gene: TRBD1
J gene: TRBJ2-1
clone size: once
CDR3 protein: CASSQMDRANEQFF
CDR3 DNA: TGTGCCAGCAGCCAGATGGACAGGGCCAATGAGCAGTTCTTC

V gene: TRBV11-3
D gene: TRBD1
J gene: TRBJ2-1
clone size: NA
CDR3 protein: CASSFRDRGTYNEQFF
CDR3 DNA: TGTGCCAGCAGCTTTCGGGACAGGGGGACCTACAATGAGCAGTTCTTC

V gene: TRBV11-3
D gene: NA
J gene: TRBJ2-7
clone size: NA
CDR3 protein: CASSPNRVSYEQYF
CDR3 DNA: TGTGCCAGCAGCCCGAACAGGGTCAGCTACGAGCAGTACTTC

V gene: TRBV20-1
D gene: NA
J gene: TRBJ2-5
clone size: NA
CDR3 protein: CSARVPGFTETQYF
CDR3 DNA: TGCAGTGCTAGAGTGCCCGGATTCACGGAGACCCAGTACTTC

V gene: TRBV20-1
D gene: NA
J gene: TRBJ2-7
clone size: NA
CDR3 protein: CSASETTFYEQYF
CDR3 DNA: TGCAGTGCTAGCGAGACTACGTTCTACGAGCAGTACTTC

V gene: TRBV18
D gene: NA
J gene: TRBJ2-4
clone size: NA
CDR3 protein: CASSPTVGDTIDIQYF
CDR3 DNA: TGTGCCAGCTCACCAACGGTCGGAGACACTATCGACATTCAGTACTTC

V gene: TRBV24-1
D gene: NA
J gene: TRBJ2-2
clone size: NA
CDR3 protein: CATSDLRLGELFF
CDR3 DNA: TGTGCCACCAGTGATTTAAGACTAGGGGAGCTGTTTTTT

V gene: TRBV19
D gene: NA
J gene: TRBJ2-7
clone size: NA
CDR3 protein: CASSPTTDFSYEQYF
CDR3 DNA: TGTGCCAGTAGTCCGACGACCGATTTCTCCTACGAGCAGTACTTC

V gene: TRBV11-1
D gene: NA
J gene: TRBJ2-1
clone size: NA
CDR3 protein: CASSPDIAAYNEQFF
CDR3 DNA: TGTGCCAGCAGCCCCGACATAGCGGCCTACAATGAGCAGTTCTTC

V gene: TRBV30
D gene: NA
J gene: TRBJ1-1
clone size: NA
CDR3 protein: CAWSVRGWYSTEAFF
CDR3 DNA: TGTGCCTGGAGTGTACGGGGGTGGTACAGCACTGAAGCTTTCTTT

V gene: TRBV12-3/TRBV12-4
D gene: TRBD2
J gene: TRBJ2-5
clone size: NA
CDR3 protein: CASSFRASGGGETQYF
CDR3 DNA: TGTGCCAGCAGTTTTAGGGCTAGCGGGGGAGGAGAGACCCAGTACTTC

V gene: TRBV30
D gene: TRBD1
J gene: TRBJ1-2
clone size: NA
CDR3 protein: CAWKGQSNYGYTF
CDR3 DNA: TGTGCCTGGAAGGGACAGTCTAACTATGGCTACACCTTC

V gene: TRBV4-3
D gene: NA
J gene: TRBJ2-2
clone size: NA
CDR3 protein: CASSPNTNRNTGELFF
CDR3 DNA: TGCGCCAGCAGCCCCAACACCAACAGAAACACCGGGGAGCTGTTTTTT

V gene: TRBV28
D gene: TRBD2
J gene: TRBJ2-3
clone size: NA
CDR3 protein: CASSLMSGRTDTQYF
CDR3 DNA: TGTGCCAGCAGTTTAATGAGCGGGAGGACAGATACGCAGTATTTT

V gene: TRBV12-3/TRBV12-4
D gene: NA
J gene: TRBJ2-5
clone size: NA
CDR3 protein: CASSFDFQETQYF
CDR3 DNA: TGTGCCAGCAGTTTTGACTTTCAAGAGACCCAGTACTTC

V gene: TRBV7-8
D gene: TRBD1
J gene: TRBJ2-1
clone size: NA
CDR3 protein: CASSSYPGQGDNEQFF
CDR3 DNA: TGTGCCAGCAGCTCGTACCCGGGACAGGGAGACAATGAGCAGTTCTTC

V gene: TRBV5-1
D gene: TRBD1
J gene: TRBJ2-7
clone size: NA
CDR3 protein: CASSPLVGQPTYEQYF
CDR3 DNA: TGCGCCAGCAGCCCCCTTGTGGGACAGCCAACCTACGAGCAGTACTTC

V gene: TRBV11-1
D gene: NA
J gene: TRBJ1-6
clone size: NA
CDR3 protein: CASSLGTTVPSPLHF
CDR3 DNA: TGTGCCAGCAGCTTAGGGACAACAGTCCCTTCACCCCTCCACTTT

V gene: TRBV27
D gene: NA
J gene: TRBJ2-7
clone size: NA
CDR3 protein: CASSRGYSGLRYEQYF
CDR3 DNA: TGTGCCAGCAGCAGAGGATACAGTGGTTTACGCTACGAGCAGTACTTC

V gene: TRBV11-2
D gene: TRBD1
J gene: TRBJ1-1
clone size: NA
CDR3 protein: CASSLETGGVSAEAFF
CDR3 DNA: TGTGCCAGCAGCTTAGAGACAGGGGGCGTCTCGGCTGAAGCTTTCTTT

V gene: TRBV11-3
D gene: NA
J gene: TRBJ2-2
clone size: NA
CDR3 protein: CASSLGANTGELFF
CDR3 DNA: TGTGCCAGCAGCTTAGGGGCGAACACCGGGGAGCTGTTTTTT

V gene: TRBV2
D gene: NA
J gene: TRBJ2-7
clone size: NA
CDR3 protein: CASSEPPDLEQYF
CDR3 DNA: TGTGCCAGCAGCGAACCCCCGGACCTCGAGCAGTACTTC

V gene: TRBV11-1
D gene: TRBD2
J gene: TRBJ2-1
clone size: once
CDR3 protein: CASSLATAGGSNEQFF
CDR3 DNA: TGTGCCAGCAGCTTAGCTACAGCGGGAGGAAGCAATGAGCAGTTCTTC

V gene: TRBV29-1
D gene: NA
J gene: TRBJ2-2
clone size: NA
CDR3 protein: CSVEAGDTGELFF
CDR3 DNA: TGCAGCGTTGAAGCTGGGGACACCGGGGAGCTGTTTTTT

V gene: TRBV5-6
D gene: NA
J gene: TRBJ1-1
clone size: NA
CDR3 protein: CASSLERRKNTEAFF
CDR3 DNA: TGTGCCAGCAGCTTGGAGCGGCGGAAGAACACTGAAGCTTTCTTT

V gene: TRBV3-1
D gene: NA
J gene: TRBJ2-3
clone size: NA
CDR3 protein: CASSPEADTQYF
CDR3 DNA: TGTGCCAGCAGCCCAGAAGCAGATACGCAGTATTTT

V gene: TRBV2
D gene: TRBD2
J gene: TRBJ2-7
clone size: NA
CDR3 protein: CASSELSGIGYEQYF
CDR3 DNA: TGTGCCAGCAGTGAACTTAGCGGGATCGGCTACGAGCAGTACTTC

V gene: TRBV10-3
D gene: NA
J gene: TRBJ2-7
clone size: NA
CDR3 protein: CAISESAGRHEQYF
CDR3 DNA: TGTGCCATCAGTGAGAGCGCAGGGAGACACGAGCAGTACTTC

V gene: TRBV2
D gene: NA
J gene: TRBJ2-7
clone size: NA
CDR3 protein: CASSESSRNEQYF
CDR3 DNA: TGTGCCAGCAGTGAAAGCAGCCGTAACGAGCAGTACTTC

V gene: TRBV11-1
D gene: NA
J gene: TRBJ1-5
clone size: NA
CDR3 protein: CASSTLGNQPQHF
CDR3 DNA: TGTGCCAGCAGCACCCTAGGCAATCAGCCCCAGCATTTT

V gene: TRBV6-1
D gene: NA
J gene: TRBJ1-5
clone size: NA
CDR3 protein: CASSEARGGGNQPQHF
CDR3 DNA: TGTGCCAGCAGTGAAGCGCGGGGGGGAGGCAATCAGCCCCAGCATTTT

V gene: TRBV28
D gene: TRBD1
J gene: TRBJ1-6
clone size: NA
CDR3 protein: CASVRDRASPLHF
CDR3 DNA: TGTGCCAGCGTCCGGGACAGGGCCTCACCCCTCCACTTT

V gene: TRBV2
D gene: TRBD2
J gene: TRBJ2-1
clone size: NA
CDR3 protein: CASSPIRLAGGTEQFF
CDR3 DNA: TGTGCCAGCAGTCCGATAAGACTAGCGGGAGGAACTGAGCAGTTCTTC

V gene: TRBV15
D gene: NA
J gene: TRBJ2-7
clone size: NA
CDR3 protein: CATSREGLSYQDYEQYF
CDR3 DNA: TGTGCCACCAGCAGAGAGGGTTTGAGCTACCAAGACTACGAGCAGTACTTC

V gene: TRBV5-4
D gene: NA
J gene: TRBJ1-1
clone size: NA
CDR3 protein: CASSLEVPGNTEAFF
CDR3 DNA: TGTGCCAGCAGCTTGGAGGTCCCCGGGAACACTGAAGCTTTCTTT

V gene: TRBV12-3/TRBV12-4
D gene: NA
J gene: TRBJ2-2
clone size: NA
CDR3 protein: CASSLVPTGELFF
CDR3 DNA: TGTGCCAGCAGTTTAGTTCCCACCGGGGAGCTGTTTTTT

V gene: TRBV7-6
D gene: NA
J gene: TRBJ1-2
clone size: few
CDR3 protein: CASSWTENYGYTF
CDR3 DNA: TGTGCCAGCAGCTGGACAGAGAACTATGGCTACACCTTC

V gene: TRBV20-1
D gene: NA
J gene: TRBJ1-1
clone size: NA
CDR3 protein: CSASSVTSTEAFF
CDR3 DNA: TGCAGTGCTAGTTCCGTAACCTCCACTGAAGCTTTCTTT

V gene: TRBV11-2
D gene: NA
J gene: TRBJ2-1
clone size: NA
CDR3 protein: CASSLDPSSYNEQFF
CDR3 DNA: TGTGCCAGCAGCTTGGATCCCAGCTCCTACAATGAGCAGTTCTTC

V gene: TRBV28
D gene: TRBD2
J gene: TRBJ2-1
clone size: NA
CDR3 protein: CASSLLAGVVNEQFF
CDR3 DNA: TGTGCCAGCAGTTTACTAGCGGGAGTGGTCAATGAGCAGTTCTTC

V gene: TRBV28
D gene: NA
J gene: TRBJ1-1
clone size: once
CDR3 protein: CASSSSATGRRTEAFF
CDR3 DNA: TGTGCCAGCAGTTCCTCCGCGACAGGACGGAGGACTGAAGCTTTCTTT

V gene: TRBV10-1
D gene: NA
J gene: TRBJ2-7
clone size: NA
CDR3 protein: CASSGGRTFGEQYF
CDR3 DNA: TGCGCCAGCAGTGGAGGGAGGACGTTCGGCGAGCAGTACTTC